The present T cell receptor (beta chain) was sequenced within a study of OX40 agonist ivuxolimab in advanced cancers. For the study at large: Partial responses occurred in three patients (one hepatocellular carcinoma, two cutaneous melanoma).

V was pared by 3 bases and J by 6 bases, with 7 bases of the junction left unmatched. Germline V lookup: CDR1 SGHRS, CDR2 YFSETQ. This CDR3 has 14 amino acids. TCRdb's copy holds only in-frame clones and misses some; the assay was immunoSEQ multiplex PCR. Counted here are about 83,000 clones, around 80% occurring once; the ten biggest clones make up 1.5% to 2%. The material was CD4+ or CD8+ T cells sorted from blood, obtained in a trial of the OX40 agonist ivuxolimab. The TCR was taken from an adult with an advanced solid tumor such as melanoma, head and neck, liver or kidney cancer. The chain carries TRBV5-1 and TRBJ1-1; TRBD1 agrees at 8 bases. The CDR3 region has the DNA TGCGCCAGCAGCTCCAATCAGGGGGCGGCTGAAGCTTTCTTT. Translated: CASSSNQGAAEAFF.